These 13 T cell receptor beta chains originate from one sample sequenced in a study of T cells after yellow fever vaccination. TCRdb reanalysed the 5' RACE reads using MiXCR and keeps one entry per CDR3 protein. The data show around 610,000 distinct CDR3 sequences, approximately 12% seen once. Sequences were derived from PBMCs, sampled on the day of the yellow fever booster vaccination. Source of these receptors: a man aged 25 to 45 who received the YFV17D yellow fever vaccine.

The rearrangement joins TRBV5-1 to TRBJ2-3, with D possibly TRBD2 on 6 matching bases. The germline V and J ends were trimmed by 0 bases and 2 bases, with 10 bases remaining between them. The germline gives CDR1 SGHRS, CDR2 YFSETQ. This CDR3 has 15 residues. This chain's CDR3 is CASSLGGKYTDTQYF. Written as DNA, the CDR3 is TGCGCCAGCAGCTTGGGCGGGAAATACACAGATACGCAGTATTTT.

This clonotype was recorded a few times. This sequence joins TRBV7-2 and TRBJ1-2; a possible D gene is TRBD1 (6 bases). The CDR3 extends over 14 amino acids. V was cut by 0 bases and J by 6 bases, with 11 bases left in between. Germline values: CDR1 SGHTA, CDR2 FQGNSA. In nucleotides, the CDR3 is TGTGCCAGCAGCTTAGCGCTGGCAGGGGATGGCTACACCTTC. Its protein is CASSLALAGDGYTF.

Ten or more counts support this clonotype. The chain carries TRBV12-3 or TRBV12-4 and TRBJ2-2, with a possible D match to TRBD2 (5 bases). The V end lost 5 bases, the J end lost 3 bases, and 10 bases lay between the germline ends. The CDR3 is made up of 14 amino acids. CDR3 nucleotides: TGTGCCAGCAGTCCCGGGGTGGACACCGGGGAGCTGTTTTTT. Amino acids: CASSPGVDTGELFF.

The V gene is TRBV20-1, the J gene TRBJ2-3; D gene uncertain. Between the trimmed V and J ends, which lost 4 bases and 6 bases, there was a span of 5 bases. This CDR3 is 10 amino acids long. CDR1 and CDR2 from the germline V gene are DFQATT and SNEGSKA (reference sequence). The CDR3 here is CSATKDTQYF. The CDR3 nucleotides read TGCAGTGCTACGAAGGATACGCAGTATTTT.

This clonotype has just a few counts. The V call is TRBV6-2 or TRBV6-3, the J call TRBJ2-3; D may be TRBD1 (5 bases). V gave up 4 bases and J gave up 0 bases, with 14 bases separating them. The CDR3 has 16 amino acids. CDR1 is MNHEY, CDR2 SVGEGT, per germline. The chain's CDR3 is CASSSWGSSSTDTQYF. The CDR3 DNA is TGTGCCAGCAGTTCTTGGGGCAGCTCTAGCACAGATACGCAGTATTTT.

The chain joins TRBV20-1 to TRBJ2-7; 7 bases match TRBD2. Germline V gene sequence: CDR1 DFQATT, CDR2 SNEGSKA (reference sequence). J was trimmed by 0 bases and V by 3 bases; bases with no gene match: 5. The CDR3 sequence is 14 residues long. The CDR3 DNA reads as TGCAGTGCTAGGGAGCGGGGCGCCTCCTACGAGCAGTACTTC. It yields the protein CSARERGASYEQYF.

There are a few counts of this clonotype. The germline gene is not matched at one end of the junction; a read error may be the cause. V and J are TRBV6-2 or TRBV6-3 and TRBJ2-5, with D unclear. The CDR3 loop spans 14 amino acids. Germline-derived CDR1 and CDR2 are MNHEY and SVGEGT. The CDR3 loop reads CASRLRGDQGTQYF. CDR3 sequence (DNA): TGTGCCAGCAGGTTGAGAGGCGACCAAGGGACCCAGTACTTC.

This clonotype was seen a few times. The chain uses TRBV5-1 and TRBJ1-4; no clear D. The V and J ends lost 4 bases and 7 bases respectively, with 17 bases between them. Germline V gene sequence: CDR1 SGHRS, CDR2 YFSETQ. There are 15 residues in the CDR3. The CDR3 DNA sequence: TGCGCCAGCAGCCTTGGGAGACGGGAGGCTGAAAAACTGTTTTTT. This encodes CASSLGRREAEKLFF.

This clonotype showed up just a few times. The CDR3 nucleotides read TGCAGCGTTGACTCCCGGGGAGACAAAAACATTCAGTACTTC. Its translation: CSVDSRGDKNIQYF. The chain carries TRBV29-1 and TRBJ2-4, with D possibly TRBD2 on 5 matching bases. The germline gives CDR1 SQVTM, CDR2 ANQGSEA. CDR3 size: 14 residues. The V gene lost 3 bases and the J gene lost 3 bases, with 12 bases spanning the gap. Combining the CDR3 with reference TRBV29-1 and TRBJ2-4 gives the whole variable domain SAVISQKPSRDICQRGTSLTIQCQVDSQVTMMFWYRQQPGQSLTLIATANQGSEATYESGFVIDKFPISRPNLTFSTLTVSNMSPEDSSIYLCSVDSRGDKNIQYFGAGTRLSVL.

The chain employs TRBV27 and TRBJ2-6, with 8 bases fitting TRBD2. The trim removed 8 bases at V and 2 bases at J, leaving 8 bases unmatched. This CDR3 is 16 amino acids long. Germline assignment: CDR1 MNHEY and CDR2 SMNVEV (reference sequence). CDR3 region: CASGFGGGTGANVLTF. CDR3 sequence (DNA): TGTGCCAGCGGGTTCGGGGGGGGGACTGGGGCCAACGTCCTGACTTTC.

The sample holds many counts of this clonotype. The junction does not match germline at one end; this may be a read error. The gene calls are TRBV5-1 and TRBJ2-3, with D uncertain. Germline loops: CDR1 SGHRS, CDR2 YFSETQ. CDR3 length: 14 amino acids. This chain's CDR3 is CASSLGAVTDTQYF. CDR3 bases: TGTGCCAGCAGTTTGGGCGCGGTCACAGATACGCAGTATTTT.

The chain couples TRBV20-1 to TRBJ2-6; a possible D gene is TRBD1 (6 bases). Germline assignment: CDR1 DFQATT and CDR2 SNEGSKA (reference sequence). CDR3 length: 16 residues. V was trimmed by 0 bases and J by 0 bases, leaving 9 bases between them. The CDR3 DNA is TGCAGTGCTAGAGAAAGCAGGGGCTCTGGGGCCAACGTCCTGACTTTC. This encodes CSARESRGSGANVLTF.

For the CDR3, the DNA is TGCAGTGCCACTAGCGGGACCACTTCCTACGAGCAGTACTTC. Translated: CSATSGTTSYEQYF. The chain uses TRBV20-1 and TRBJ2-7; 10 bases line up with TRBD2. V shed 6 bases, J shed 1 base, and the junction held 6 bases outside the gene matches. Looked up from germline, CDR1 is DFQATT and CDR2 is SNEGSKA (reference sequence). This CDR3 is 14 amino acids long.